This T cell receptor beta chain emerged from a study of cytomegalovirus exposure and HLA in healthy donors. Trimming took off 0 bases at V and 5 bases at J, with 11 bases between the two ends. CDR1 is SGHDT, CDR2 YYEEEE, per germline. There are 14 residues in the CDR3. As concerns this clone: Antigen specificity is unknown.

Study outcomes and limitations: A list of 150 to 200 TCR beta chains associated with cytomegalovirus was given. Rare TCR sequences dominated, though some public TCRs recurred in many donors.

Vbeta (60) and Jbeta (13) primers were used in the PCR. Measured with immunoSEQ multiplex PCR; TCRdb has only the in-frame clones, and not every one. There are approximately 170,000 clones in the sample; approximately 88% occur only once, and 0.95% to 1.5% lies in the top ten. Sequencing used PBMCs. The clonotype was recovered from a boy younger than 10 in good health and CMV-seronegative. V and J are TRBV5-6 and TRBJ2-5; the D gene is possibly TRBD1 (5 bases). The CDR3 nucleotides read TGTGCCAGCAGCTTGGAGGGGCGCCCCGAGACCCAGTACTTC. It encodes CASSLEGRPETQYF.